Listed below are T cell receptor beta chains from one sample, sequenced in a study of T cell changes during pregnancy in multiple sclerosis. Assay: immunoSEQ multiplex PCR; the TCRdb copy retains only in-frame clones and omits some. This table holds about 79,000 clones, around 90% found once. The sample in question was CD4+ T cells from peripheral blood mononuclear cells, obtained in the second trimester of pregnancy. The receptors derive from a female donor with multiple sclerosis, enrolled in a pregnancy study. Both conserved end residues are part of each CDR3. The D gene is left open where the match is weak. The listing skips clone size in some rows; elsewhere it reads once, few, many or a size class.

j_gene: TRBJ1-6; d_gene: .; v_gene: TRBV19; abundance: .; CDR3aa: CASSNGGVGSPLHF; CDR3nt: TGTGCCAGTAGTAATGGGGGGGTTGGATCACCCCTCCACTTT
j_gene: TRBJ2-7; d_gene: TRBD2; v_gene: TRBV10-3; abundance: .; CDR3aa: CAISESGLGYEQYF; CDR3nt: TGTGCCATCAGTGAGTCGGGACTAGGATACGAGCAGTACTTC
j_gene: TRBJ1-1; d_gene: .; v_gene: TRBV5-1; abundance: .; CDR3aa: CASSLEAQYQDTEAFF; CDR3nt: TGCGCCAGCAGCTTGGAAGCCCAGTATCAGGACACTGAAGCTTTCTTT
j_gene: TRBJ2-5; d_gene: TRBD1; v_gene: TRBV7-2; abundance: .; CDR3aa: CASSLRSEGAMTLGTQYF; CDR3nt: TGTGCCAGCAGCTTAAGGTCCGAGGGGGCGATGACGCTCGGGACCCAGTACTTC
j_gene: TRBJ2-1; d_gene: TRBD2; v_gene: TRBV19; abundance: .; CDR3aa: CASSILAGGSYNEQFF; CDR3nt: TGTGCCAGTAGTATACTAGCGGGAGGCTCCTACAATGAGCAGTTCTTC
j_gene: TRBJ1-2; d_gene: TRBD1; v_gene: TRBV4-3; abundance: .; CDR3aa: CASSQRQGDGYTF; CDR3nt: TGCGCCAGCAGCCAGCGACAGGGGGATGGCTACACCTTC
j_gene: TRBJ2-5; d_gene: .; v_gene: TRBV7-9; abundance: .; CDR3aa: CASSDGQYQETQYF; CDR3nt: TGTGCCAGCAGCGATGGACAGTACCAAGAGACCCAGTACTTC
j_gene: TRBJ1-6; d_gene: TRBD1; v_gene: TRBV11-1; abundance: .; CDR3aa: CASSLDRGENSPLHF; CDR3nt: TGTGCCAGCAGCCTGGACAGGGGCGAAAATTCACCCCTCCACTTT
j_gene: TRBJ1-1; d_gene: .; v_gene: TRBV29-1; abundance: .; CDR3aa: CSGRNTEAFF; CDR3nt: TGCAGCGGCAGGAACACTGAAGCTTTCTTT
j_gene: TRBJ1-4; d_gene: .; v_gene: TRBV5-6; abundance: .; CDR3aa: CASSLLAGDGEKLFF; CDR3nt: TGTGCCAGCAGCTTGCTAGCTGGCGATGGGGAAAAACTGTTTTTT
j_gene: TRBJ2-3; d_gene: .; v_gene: TRBV5-1; abundance: .; CDR3aa: CASSLGTGRDTQYF; CDR3nt: TGCGCCAGCAGCTTGGGGACTGGCAGAGATACGCAGTATTTT
j_gene: TRBJ1-5; d_gene: .; v_gene: TRBV21-1; abundance: .; CDR3aa: CASSSGTNSNQPQHF; CDR3nt: TGTGCCAGCAGCAGTGGGACAAATAGCAATCAGCCCCAGCATTTT
j_gene: TRBJ2-3; d_gene: TRBD2; v_gene: TRBV9; abundance: .; CDR3aa: CASSAGLAGGFTDTQYF; CDR3nt: TGTGCCAGCAGCGCCGGACTAGCGGGGGGGTTTACAGATACGCAGTATTTT
j_gene: TRBJ2-2; d_gene: TRBD2; v_gene: TRBV18; abundance: once; CDR3aa: CASSPSGRLNTGELFF; CDR3nt: TGTGCCAGCTCGCCGAGCGGGAGGCTTAACACCGGGGAGCTGTTTTTT
j_gene: TRBJ2-7; d_gene: .; v_gene: TRBV30; abundance: .; CDR3aa: CAWSVFDGGANSYEQYF; CDR3nt: TGTGCCTGGAGTGTATTCGATGGAGGCGCTAACTCCTACGAGCAGTACTTC
j_gene: TRBJ1-2; d_gene: .; v_gene: TRBV6-5; abundance: .; CDR3aa: CASSYSSGWANYGYTF; CDR3nt: TGTGCCAGCAGTTACTCCTCAGGGTGGGCTAACTATGGCTACACCTTC
j_gene: TRBJ1-2; d_gene: .; v_gene: TRBV10-3; abundance: .; CDR3aa: CAISSGQNYGYTF; CDR3nt: TGTGCCATCAGCTCCGGACAGAACTATGGCTACACCTTC
j_gene: TRBJ1-4; d_gene: .; v_gene: TRBV5-1; abundance: few; CDR3aa: CASSLALGRTNEKLFF; CDR3nt: TGCGCCAGCAGCTTGGCGCTAGGGAGGACTAATGAAAAACTGTTTTTT
j_gene: TRBJ1-5; d_gene: .; v_gene: TRBV4-1; abundance: .; CDR3aa: CASSHDRSNQPQHF; CDR3nt: TGCGCCAGCAGCCACGACAGAAGCAATCAGCCCCAGCATTTT
j_gene: TRBJ1-5; d_gene: TRBD1; v_gene: TRBV27; abundance: once; CDR3aa: CASRRAGGSQPQHF; CDR3nt: TGTGCCAGCAGAAGGGCAGGGGGCTCTCAGCCCCAGCATTTT
j_gene: TRBJ2-3; d_gene: TRBD1; v_gene: TRBV5-4; abundance: .; CDR3aa: CASRSGQGPTDTQYF; CDR3nt: TGTGCCAGCAGGAGTGGACAGGGGCCCACAGATACGCAGTATTTT
j_gene: TRBJ1-1; d_gene: .; v_gene: TRBV6-6; abundance: once; CDR3aa: CASSDRRNTEAFF; CDR3nt: TGTGCCAGCAGCGACAGGCGGAACACTGAAGCTTTCTTT
j_gene: TRBJ2-7; d_gene: .; v_gene: TRBV27; abundance: few; CDR3aa: CASSSPGSTGSYEQYF; CDR3nt: TGTGCCAGCAGTTCCCCTGGTAGCACCGGCTCCTACGAGCAGTACTTC
j_gene: TRBJ2-7; d_gene: .; v_gene: TRBV28; abundance: .; CDR3aa: CASSLGGFLYEQYF; CDR3nt: TGTGCCAGCAGTTTAGGCGGGTTCCTCTACGAGCAGTACTTC
j_gene: TRBJ1-2; d_gene: .; v_gene: TRBV30; abundance: .; CDR3aa: CAWLIAGGYTF; CDR3nt: TGTGCCTGGTTAATTGCGGGTGGCTACACCTTC
j_gene: TRBJ2-7; d_gene: .; v_gene: TRBV2; abundance: .; CDR3aa: CASSVSRFYEQYF; CDR3nt: TGTGCCAGCAGTGTATCCCGTTTCTACGAGCAGTACTTC
j_gene: TRBJ2-7; d_gene: TRBD2; v_gene: TRBV18; abundance: .; CDR3aa: CASSPVPGGGPYEQYF; CDR3nt: TGTGCCAGCTCACCCGTTCCGGGGGGTGGACCCTACGAGCAGTACTTC
j_gene: TRBJ1-1; d_gene: TRBD1; v_gene: TRBV5-4; abundance: .; CDR3aa: CASSLGGQAGRNTEAFF; CDR3nt: TGTGCCAGCAGCTTAGGGGGCCAGGCGGGGCGGAACACTGAAGCTTTCTTT
j_gene: TRBJ2-2; d_gene: .; v_gene: TRBV5-4; abundance: .; CDR3aa: CASSLDQVVTGELFF; CDR3nt: TGTGCCAGCAGCTTGGATCAGGTCGTCACCGGGGAGCTGTTTTTT
j_gene: TRBJ2-2; d_gene: TRBD2; v_gene: TRBV28; abundance: .; CDR3aa: CASGPYGRGSGELFF; CDR3nt: TGTGCCAGCGGCCCCTACGGGCGGGGGTCCGGGGAGCTGTTTTTT
j_gene: TRBJ1-1; d_gene: .; v_gene: TRBV5-1; abundance: few; CDR3aa: CASSQNTEAFF; CDR3nt: TGCGCCAGCAGCCAGAACACTGAAGCTTTCTTT
j_gene: TRBJ2-6; d_gene: TRBD1; v_gene: TRBV6-5; abundance: .; CDR3aa: CASSLQGAGANVLTF; CDR3nt: TGTGCCAGCAGCCTACAGGGGGCTGGGGCCAACGTCCTGACTTTC
j_gene: TRBJ2-6; d_gene: TRBD1; v_gene: TRBV7-8; abundance: .; CDR3aa: CASSLSYTPGQRLTGANVLTF; CDR3nt: TGTGCCAGCAGCTTATCTTACACGCCGGGACAGAGGTTAACTGGGGCCAACGTCCTGACTTTC
j_gene: TRBJ1-6; d_gene: .; v_gene: TRBV11-2; abundance: .; CDR3aa: CASSSQANSPLHF; CDR3nt: TGTGCCAGCAGCTCGCAGGCCAATTCACCCCTCCACTTT
j_gene: TRBJ1-6; d_gene: TRBD1; v_gene: TRBV14; abundance: .; CDR3aa: CASSPGQGANSPLHF; CDR3nt: TGTGCCAGCAGCCCCGGACAGGGGGCGAATTCACCCCTCCACTTT
j_gene: TRBJ2-1; d_gene: TRBD2; v_gene: TRBV5-6; abundance: .; CDR3aa: CASSLVLGLATNEQFF; CDR3nt: TGTGCCAGCAGCTTGGTGCTGGGACTAGCAACCAATGAGCAGTTCTTC
j_gene: TRBJ1-3; d_gene: .; v_gene: TRBV28; abundance: .; CDR3aa: CASSFSKRNTIYF; CDR3nt: TGTGCCAGCAGTTTTTCTAAACGAAACACCATATATTTT
j_gene: TRBJ2-1; d_gene: .; v_gene: TRBV11-2; abundance: .; CDR3aa: CASSFGWITGGSYNEQFF; CDR3nt: TGTGCCAGCAGCTTTGGGTGGATTACCGGGGGCTCCTACAATGAGCAGTTCTTC
j_gene: TRBJ2-7; d_gene: TRBD2; v_gene: TRBV7-2; abundance: .; CDR3aa: CASSLGLAGVLEQYF; CDR3nt: TGTGCCAGCAGCTTGGGACTAGCGGGGGTGCTCGAGCAGTACTTC
j_gene: TRBJ2-5; d_gene: TRBD2; v_gene: TRBV7-8; abundance: .; CDR3aa: CASSFGLAGEVTQYF; CDR3nt: TGTGCCAGCAGCTTCGGACTAGCGGGAGAAGTGACCCAGTACTTC
j_gene: TRBJ1-5; d_gene: .; v_gene: TRBV29-1; abundance: .; CDR3aa: CSVEYGNQPQHF; CDR3nt: TGCAGCGTTGAATATGGCAATCAGCCCCAGCATTTT
j_gene: TRBJ2-3; d_gene: .; v_gene: TRBV7-9; abundance: .; CDR3aa: CASSPGHNTDTQYF; CDR3nt: TGTGCCAGCAGCCCCGGACATAACACAGATACGCAGTATTTT
j_gene: TRBJ2-1; d_gene: TRBD2; v_gene: TRBV11-3; abundance: .; CDR3aa: CASSLETSGSHEQFF; CDR3nt: TGTGCCAGCAGCTTAGAAACTAGCGGGAGCCATGAGCAGTTCTTC
j_gene: TRBJ2-7; d_gene: TRBD1; v_gene: TRBV27; abundance: .; CDR3aa: CASSPGTGGIYEQYF; CDR3nt: TGTGCCAGCAGTCCAGGGACAGGGGGCATCTACGAGCAGTACTTC
j_gene: TRBJ1-1; d_gene: .; v_gene: TRBV7-6; abundance: .; CDR3aa: CASSWDYLNTEAFF; CDR3nt: TGTGCCAGCAGCTGGGACTACCTGAACACTGAAGCTTTCTTT
j_gene: TRBJ2-2; d_gene: .; v_gene: TRBV15; abundance: .; CDR3aa: CATSSESGVFTGELFF; CDR3nt: TGTGCCACCAGCAGTGAGTCAGGGGTTTTCACCGGGGAGCTGTTTTTT
j_gene: TRBJ2-7; d_gene: TRBD1; v_gene: TRBV7-6; abundance: .; CDR3aa: CASSAAGQGAYEQYF; CDR3nt: TGTGCCAGCAGCGCCGCGGGACAGGGGGCTTACGAGCAGTACTTC
j_gene: TRBJ2-7; d_gene: TRBD2; v_gene: TRBV29-1; abundance: .; CDR3aa: CSAASGSSYEQYF; CDR3nt: TGCAGCGCAGCTAGCGGGAGTTCCTACGAGCAGTACTTC
j_gene: TRBJ2-1; d_gene: TRBD2; v_gene: TRBV7-7; abundance: .; CDR3aa: CASSYSGGADEQFF; CDR3nt: TGTGCCAGCAGCTACAGCGGGGGGGCCGATGAGCAGTTCTTC